These 8 T cell receptor beta chains were sequenced from one sample in a study of T-cell reconstitution after alpha-beta-depleted transplantation in children. As it was prepared, the TCRbeta library received unique molecular identifiers. From the PCR reads, TCRdb called clonotypes with MiXCR, one entry per CDR3 protein. The sample lists about 270,000 distinct CDR3 sequences; nearly 10% were seen once. Sample: PBMCs from the stem cell graft donor, taken from the stem cell graft. Receptors originate from a human donor who donated a stem cell graft to a child with SCID.

In this sample, this clonotype turned up a few times. The chain links TRBV20-1 to TRBJ2-7; D is possibly TRBD1 (6 bases). The V end lost 5 bases, the J end lost 1 base, and 15 bases lay between the germline ends. CDR3 length equals 14 residues. Per germline, CDR1 DFQATT and CDR2 SNEGSKA (reference sequence). The DNA of the CDR3 is TGCAGTGCTCCAAATTCGGACAGATCCTACGAGCAGTACTTC. This codes for CSAPNSDRSYEQYF.

This clonotype was seen at least ten times. The chain employs TRBV10-2 and TRBJ2-2, with 12 bases that match TRBD2. Germline V CDR1 and CDR2: WSHSY, SAAADI. This CDR3 has 16 amino acids. V trimming: 5 bases; J trimming: 4 bases; junction bases outside the gene matches: 5. The CDR3 DNA reads as TGCGCCAGCAGTACACTAGCGGGGGGACCCACCGGGGAGCTGTTTTTT. Amino acids: CASSTLAGGPTGELFF.

The CDR3 DNA reads TGTGCCAGCAGTTTTTTGGGTTGGGACTCCTACAATGAGCAGTTCTTC. Its protein product is CASSFLGWDSYNEQFF. This chain uses TRBV12-3 or TRBV12-4 with TRBJ2-1; D gene unclear. Trimming took off 3 bases at V and 0 bases at J, with 12 bases between the two ends. The CDR3 covers 16 residues.

The chain employs TRBV20-1 and TRBJ2-7, with 9 bases aligning to TRBD2. Germline trimming cut 6 bases from V and 6 bases from J; bases unmatched to any gene: 12. The CDR3 has 14 residues. Germline CDR1 and CDR2: DFQATT and SNEGSKA (reference sequence). CDR3 bases: TGCAGTGCCAAGTTAGGCCTAGCGGGACTCGAGCAGTACTTC. It codes for CSAKLGLAGLEQYF.

In this sample, this clonotype turned up a few times. The chain employs TRBV7-9 and TRBJ1-2; possibly TRBD1 for D (5 bases). Between the trimmed V and J ends, which lost 5 bases and 12 bases, there was a span of 19 bases. Germline assignment: CDR1 SEHNR and CDR2 FQNEAQ (reference sequence). There are 13 residues in the CDR3. The CDR3 nucleotides read TGTGCCAGCAGCCTAGTCCAGGCGTGGGGGGACACCTTC. Its protein product is CASSLVQAWGDTF.

The rearrangement uses TRBV20-1 and TRBJ2-1, with D perhaps TRBD1 (6 bases). Germline values: CDR1 DFQATT, CDR2 SNEGSKA (reference sequence). The CDR3 sequence is 13 residues long. Trimming took off 5 bases at V and 0 bases at J, with 8 bases between the two ends. CDR3 loop: CSALDSSYNEQFF. For the CDR3, the DNA is TGCAGTGCTCTGGACAGCTCCTACAATGAGCAGTTCTTC.

CDR3 amino acids: CSATGDSTEAFF. In DNA, the CDR3 is TGCAGTGCTACCGGGGACAGTACTGAAGCTTTCTTT. The chain links TRBV20-1 to TRBJ1-1; TRBD1 matches 7 bases. V was clipped by 4 bases and J by 5 bases; unmatched bases: 4. This CDR3 is built from 12 residues. CDR1 and CDR2 (germline): DFQATT, SNEGSKA (reference sequence).

The chain combines TRBV7-9 with TRBJ2-5; 7 nucleotides align to TRBD1. Germline CDR1 SEHNR, CDR2 FQNEAQ (reference sequence). This CDR3 is built from 15 residues. The V and J ends lost 3 bases and 3 bases, in that order; junction bases with no gene match: 7. The CDR3 nucleotides are TGTGCCAGCAGCTTTAGGGGACAGAGAGAAGAGACCCAGTACTTC. It is translated as CASSFRGQREETQYF.